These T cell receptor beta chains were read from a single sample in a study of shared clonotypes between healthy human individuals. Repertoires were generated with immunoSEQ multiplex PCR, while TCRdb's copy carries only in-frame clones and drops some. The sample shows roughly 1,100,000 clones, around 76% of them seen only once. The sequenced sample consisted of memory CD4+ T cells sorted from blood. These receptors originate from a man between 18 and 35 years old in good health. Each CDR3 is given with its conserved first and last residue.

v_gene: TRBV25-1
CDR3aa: CASSEPGTQEKLFF

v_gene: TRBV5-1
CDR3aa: CATRAGQDAATNEKLFF

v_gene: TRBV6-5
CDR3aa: CASSYSRGIYGYTF

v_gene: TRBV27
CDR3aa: CASSSRDGNTGELFF

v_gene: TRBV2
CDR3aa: CASSDQAGRGTEAFF

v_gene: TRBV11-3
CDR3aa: CASSLGVAGANVLTF

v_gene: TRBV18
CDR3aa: CASSPRRGNEKLFF

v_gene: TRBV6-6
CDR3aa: CASSYGPQSDTQYF

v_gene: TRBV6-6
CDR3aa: CASSATGENSPLHF

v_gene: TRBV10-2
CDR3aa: CASSEGPNYGYTF

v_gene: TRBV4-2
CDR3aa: CASSLPEGGTREQFF

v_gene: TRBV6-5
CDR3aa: CASSYLTSTDTQYF

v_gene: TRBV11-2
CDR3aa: CASSLREETQYF

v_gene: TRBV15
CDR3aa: CATSRDFAGGQETQYF

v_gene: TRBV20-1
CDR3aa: CSARPGQNLHF

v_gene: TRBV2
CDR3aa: CASAGIDYGYTF

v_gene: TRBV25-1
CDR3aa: CASRPGGQALVLGYTF

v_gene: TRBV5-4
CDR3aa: CASSLDRANTEAFF

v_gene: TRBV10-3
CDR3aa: CAISEDRRETQYF

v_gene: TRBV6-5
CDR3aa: CASSFGTDSTDTQYF

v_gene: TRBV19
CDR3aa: CASSYTGLNNQPQHF

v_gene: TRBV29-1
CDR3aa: CSVEDWPSESTEAFF

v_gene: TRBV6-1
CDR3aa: CASNEVPLVQQYF

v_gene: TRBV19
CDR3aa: CASSPTGRNTEAFF

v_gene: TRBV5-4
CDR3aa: CASSLIGTYEQYF

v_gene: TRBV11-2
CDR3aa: CASSSPGQRSEQYF

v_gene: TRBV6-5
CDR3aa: CASNLQGARQPQHF

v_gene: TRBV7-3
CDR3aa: CASSLTPPGSSYNSPLHF

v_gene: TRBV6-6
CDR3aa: CASSRTGDEKLFF

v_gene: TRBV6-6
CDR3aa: CASSSGSDRVSYEQYF

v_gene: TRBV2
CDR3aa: CASRGLLAGGGEQYF

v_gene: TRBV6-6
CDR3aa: CASSYSTTGPGSPLHF

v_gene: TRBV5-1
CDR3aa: CASSLGTSSGRAGEQYF

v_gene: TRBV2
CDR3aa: CASKRLTLDGELFF

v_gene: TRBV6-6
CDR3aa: CASSYSPGTEAFF

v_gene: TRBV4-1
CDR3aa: CASSQEGAGQPQHF

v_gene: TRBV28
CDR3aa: CASIGEGRRTEQYF

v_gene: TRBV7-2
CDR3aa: CASSLVLTDNYGYTF

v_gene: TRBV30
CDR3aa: CAWKTGGRNTGELFF

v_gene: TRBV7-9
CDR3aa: CASSLDGVNSPLHF

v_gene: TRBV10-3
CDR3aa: CATKTSEGTGELFF

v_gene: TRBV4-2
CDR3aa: CASSQERGLNSPLHF

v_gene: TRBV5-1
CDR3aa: CASNTAGGVLGYTF

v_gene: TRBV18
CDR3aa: CASSPTRGSSYNEQFF

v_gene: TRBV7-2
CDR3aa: CASSWGQGARGYTF

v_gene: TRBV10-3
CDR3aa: CASSPGQGPDTQYF

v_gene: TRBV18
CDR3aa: CASSPGQQETQYF

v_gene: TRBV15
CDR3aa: CATSRDRGTGDDEQFF

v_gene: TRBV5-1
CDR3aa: CASSLVLAPTDTQYF

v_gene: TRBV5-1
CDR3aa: CASSWGQNQPQHF